This T cell receptor (beta chain) was captured by sequencing in a study of control samples from healthy donors and cancer patients. With 2 bases removed from V and 7 bases from J, the gap between germline ends came to 7 bases. CDR3 length: 11 residues. Germline CDR1 reads SGHNT; CDR2 reads YYREEE (reference sequence). Clones were sequenced by immunoSEQ multiplex PCR, and TCRdb holds only the in-frame ones, with some missing. The table shows 100,000 to 150,000 clones, with roughly 90% occurring only once. The clonotype was recovered from a man aged 45-65 years with head and neck cancer. The sequenced sample was PBMCs. The V call is TRBV5-4, the J call TRBJ2-7; a weak D match, TRBD2 (6 bases). The CDR3 loop is CASSLGREQYF. Here the CDR3 DNA reads TGTGCCAGCAGCTTAGGGAGGGAGCAGTACTTC.